This is a list of T cell receptor beta chains from one sample in a study of vaccination effects on CD4 cells after COVID-19. Some clones are missing from TCRdb's copy, which holds only in-frame ones; the method was immunoSEQ multiplex PCR. Seen here are 70,000 to 95,000 clones, roughly 80% observed once, and the top ten hold 1.1%. These TCRs' antigens remain unknown. Here the sequenced sample was CD4+ T cells from PBMCs cultured with HCoV-OC43 spike peptides, taken after COVID-19 vaccination. These receptors were taken from a human donor who received a COVID-19 vaccine. Each CDR3 is given with its conserved first and last residue. A D gene is named only where the DNA matches it firmly.

J | D | V | CDR3
TRBJ2-3 | - | TRBV7-2 | CASSLKPVGDTQYF
TRBJ2-5 | TRBD1 | TRBV15 | CATGRDSGPQETQYF
TRBJ1-1 | - | TRBV5-1 | CASSLEGARSTEAFF
TRBJ1-6 | - | TRBV6-5 | CASSYMPDYNSPLHF
TRBJ2-1 | TRBD1 | TRBV5-1 | CASSSPGQVLGEQFF
TRBJ1-4 | TRBD1 | TRBV5-1 | CASSPWDRTTNEKLFF
TRBJ2-6 | - | TRBV5-4 | CASSPAPDPGANVLTF
TRBJ1-1 | TRBD1 | TRBV9 | CASSLGQVNTEAFF
TRBJ2-3 | - | TRBV7-2 | CASSFDRSTDTQYF
TRBJ2-5 | - | TRBV1 | CTSSQIAGGPWWETQYF
TRBJ2-1 | TRBD2 | TRBV30 | CAWSPGLDGYEQFF
TRBJ2-1 | TRBD1 | TRBV12-3/TRBV12-4 | CASSPDRGEQFF
TRBJ2-1 | - | TRBV3-1/TRBV3-2 | CASSQRTYSGLPHEQFF
TRBJ1-5 | TRBD1 | TRBV5-5 | CASTTGVGFQPQHF
TRBJ2-5 | - | TRBV2 | CASSALETQYF
TRBJ1-4 | - | TRBV9 | CASSVRPQDWWEGNEKLFF
TRBJ2-4 | TRBD2 | TRBV7-3 | CASSQGGAGVAKNIQYF
TRBJ1-1 | - | TRBV7-3 | CASSASPYMGTEAFF
TRBJ1-2 | - | TRBV9 | CASSVEGQNGYTF
TRBJ1-2 | - | TRBV25-1 | CASSSSTYGYTF
TRBJ2-3 | TRBD2 | TRBV2 | CASSEGLGDSDTQYF
TRBJ1-4 | - | TRBV4-1 | CASSQAGGANEKLFF
TRBJ1-4 | - | TRBV4-1 | CASSQDRQGLGEKLFF
TRBJ2-4 | TRBD1 | TRBV10-1 | CASSESRTGGNIQYF
TRBJ1-5 | - | TRBV4-3 | CASSQDAVAHPYSNQPQHF
TRBJ2-5 | - | TRBV5-1 | CASSGGAVQETQYF
TRBJ2-2 | TRBD2 | TRBV14 | CASSQGTRIYTGELFF
TRBJ1-5 | - | TRBV2 | CASSGSGSLGNQPQHF
TRBJ1-5 | - | TRBV19 | CASSHPQGSSGNQPQHF
TRBJ1-1 | - | TRBV19 | CASSYATASNTEAFF
TRBJ1-5 | TRBD1 | TRBV27 | CASSKSGTGFQPQHF
TRBJ2-2 | - | TRBV24-1 | CATSDNTKSNTGELFF
TRBJ2-6 | - | TRBV6-5 | CASGSSGANVLTF